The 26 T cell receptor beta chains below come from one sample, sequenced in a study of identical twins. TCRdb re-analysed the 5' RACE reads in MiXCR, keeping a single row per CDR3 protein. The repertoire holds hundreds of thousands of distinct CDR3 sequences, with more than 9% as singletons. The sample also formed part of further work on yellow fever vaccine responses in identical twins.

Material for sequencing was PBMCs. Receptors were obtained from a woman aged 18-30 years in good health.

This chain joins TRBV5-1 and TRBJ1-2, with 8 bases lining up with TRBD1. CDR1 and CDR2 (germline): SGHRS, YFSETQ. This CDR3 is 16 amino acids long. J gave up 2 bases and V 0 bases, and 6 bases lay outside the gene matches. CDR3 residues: CASSLGNRGNNYGYTF. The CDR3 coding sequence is TGCGCCAGCAGCTTGGGAAACAGGGGGAACAACTATGGCTACACCTTC.

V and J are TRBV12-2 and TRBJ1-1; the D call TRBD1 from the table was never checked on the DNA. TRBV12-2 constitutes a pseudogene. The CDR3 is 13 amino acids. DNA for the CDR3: TGTGCAAGTCGCTTTCCCCCCGGGGCTGAAGCTTTCTTT. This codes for CASRFPPGAEAFF.

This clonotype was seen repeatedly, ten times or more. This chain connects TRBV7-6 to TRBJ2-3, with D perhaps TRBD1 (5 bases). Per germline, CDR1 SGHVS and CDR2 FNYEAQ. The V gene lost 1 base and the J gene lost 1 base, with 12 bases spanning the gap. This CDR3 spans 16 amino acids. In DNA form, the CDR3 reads TGTGCCAGCAGCTTAGATAGGGGTGGACGCACAGATACGCAGTATTTT. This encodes CASSLDRGGRTDTQYF.

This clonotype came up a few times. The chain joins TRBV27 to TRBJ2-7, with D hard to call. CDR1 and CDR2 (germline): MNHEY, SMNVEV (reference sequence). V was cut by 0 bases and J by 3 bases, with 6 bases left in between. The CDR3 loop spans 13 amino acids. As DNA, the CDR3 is TGTGCCAGCAGTTTATCCTTCCTCTACGAGCAGTACTTC. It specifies CASSLSFLYEQYF.

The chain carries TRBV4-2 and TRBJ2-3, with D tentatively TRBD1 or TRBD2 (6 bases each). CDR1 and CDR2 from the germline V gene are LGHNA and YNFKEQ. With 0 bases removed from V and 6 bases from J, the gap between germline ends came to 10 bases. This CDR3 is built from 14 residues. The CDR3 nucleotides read TGTGCCAGCAGCCAAGATACAGGGAGGGATACGCAGTATTTT. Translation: CASSQDTGRDTQYF.

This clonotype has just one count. DNA of the CDR3: TGTGCCAGCAGCCCCGGGACTCATCTAGAGACCCAGTACTTC. Translation: CASSPGTHLETQYF. The chain employs TRBV11-2 and TRBJ2-5; perhaps TRBD2 as D (6 bases). V shed 5 bases and J shed 4 bases, with 14 bases lying between them. Germline CDR1 is SGHAT and CDR2 is FQNNGV. The CDR3 sequence is 14 residues long. The full variable domain, with the rest looked up from reference TRBV11-2 and TRBJ2-5, is EAGVAQSPRYKIIEKRQSVAFWCNPISGHATLYWYQQILGQGPKLLIQFQNNGVVDDSQLPKDRFSAERLKGVDSTLKIQPAKLEDSAVYLCASSPGTHLETQYFGPGTRLLVL.

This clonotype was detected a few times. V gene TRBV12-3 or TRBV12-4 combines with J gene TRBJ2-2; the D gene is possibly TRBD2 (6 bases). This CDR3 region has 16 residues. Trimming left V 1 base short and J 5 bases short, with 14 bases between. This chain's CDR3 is CASSLGGGPETGELFF. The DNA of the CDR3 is TGTGCCAGCAGTTTAGGTGGAGGGCCAGAAACCGGGGAGCTGTTTTTT.

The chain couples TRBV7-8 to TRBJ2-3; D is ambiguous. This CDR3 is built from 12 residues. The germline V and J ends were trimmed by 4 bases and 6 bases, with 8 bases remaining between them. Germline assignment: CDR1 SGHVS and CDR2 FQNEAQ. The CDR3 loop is CASSYYSDTQYF. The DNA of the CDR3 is TGTGCCAGCAGCTACTACTCGGATACGCAGTATTTT.

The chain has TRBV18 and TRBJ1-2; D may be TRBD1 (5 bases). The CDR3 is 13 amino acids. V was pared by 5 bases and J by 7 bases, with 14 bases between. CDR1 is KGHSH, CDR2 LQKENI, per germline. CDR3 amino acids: CASSTQGRGGYTF. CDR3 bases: TGTGCCAGCTCAACGCAGGGAAGGGGTGGCTACACCTTC.

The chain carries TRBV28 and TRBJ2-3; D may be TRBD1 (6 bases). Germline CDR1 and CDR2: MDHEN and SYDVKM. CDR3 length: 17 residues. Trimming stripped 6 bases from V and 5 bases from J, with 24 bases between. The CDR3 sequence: CASRRRGGGTGLDTQYF. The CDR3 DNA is TGTGCCAGCAGACGCCGCGGTGGGGGCACAGGGTTAGATACGCAGTATTTT.

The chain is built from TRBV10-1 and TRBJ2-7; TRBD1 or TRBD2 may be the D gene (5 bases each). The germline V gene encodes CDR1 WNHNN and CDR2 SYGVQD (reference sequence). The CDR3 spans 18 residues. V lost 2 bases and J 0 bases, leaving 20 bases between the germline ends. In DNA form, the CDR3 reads TGCGCCAGCAGTGAGGAGGGGACGCGAAAGTTGAGCTCCTACGAGCAGTACGTC. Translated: CASSEEGTRKLSSYEQYV.

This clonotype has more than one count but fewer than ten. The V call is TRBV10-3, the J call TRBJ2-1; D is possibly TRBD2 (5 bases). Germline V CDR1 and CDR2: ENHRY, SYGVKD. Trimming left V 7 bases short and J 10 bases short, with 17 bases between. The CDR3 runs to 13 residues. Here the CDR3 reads CAITQAGSGEQFF. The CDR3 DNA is TGTGCCATCACCCAGGCTGGCTCGGGGGAGCAGTTCTTC.

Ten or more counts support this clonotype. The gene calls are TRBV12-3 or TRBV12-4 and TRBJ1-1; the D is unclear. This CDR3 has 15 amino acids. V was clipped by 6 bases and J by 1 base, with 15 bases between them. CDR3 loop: CASRGRQEGNTEAFF. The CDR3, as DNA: TGTGCCAGCAGGGGCAGGCAGGAGGGGAACACTGAAGCTTTCTTT.

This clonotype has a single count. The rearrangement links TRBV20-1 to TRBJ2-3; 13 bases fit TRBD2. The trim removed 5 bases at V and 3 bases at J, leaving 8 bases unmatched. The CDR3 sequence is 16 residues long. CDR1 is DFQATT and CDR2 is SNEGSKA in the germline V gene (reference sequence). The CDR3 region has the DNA TGCAGTGCTCACCCGGGACTAGCGGGAAGGACAGATACGCAGTATTTT. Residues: CSAHPGLAGRTDTQYF.

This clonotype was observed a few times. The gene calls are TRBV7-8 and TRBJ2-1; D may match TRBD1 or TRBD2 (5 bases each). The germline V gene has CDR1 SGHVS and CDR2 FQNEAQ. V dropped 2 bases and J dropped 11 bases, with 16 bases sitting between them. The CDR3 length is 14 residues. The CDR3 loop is CASSLLSRADKQFF. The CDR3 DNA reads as TGTGCCAGCAGCTTATTATCCCGAGCGGACAAGCAGTTCTTC.

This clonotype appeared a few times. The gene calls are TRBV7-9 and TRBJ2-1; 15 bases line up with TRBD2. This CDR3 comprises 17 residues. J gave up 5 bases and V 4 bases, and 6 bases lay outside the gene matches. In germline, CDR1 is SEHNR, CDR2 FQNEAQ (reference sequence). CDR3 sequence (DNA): TGTGCCAGCAGCTATACCAGGACTAGCGGGAGGGACAATGAGCAGTTCTTC. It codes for CASSYTRTSGRDNEQFF. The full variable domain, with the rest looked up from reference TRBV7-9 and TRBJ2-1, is DTGVSQNPRHKITKRGQNVTFRCDPISEHNRLYWYRQTLGQGPEFLTYFQNEAQLEKSRLLSDRFSAERPKGSFSTLEIQRTEQGDSAMYLCASSYTRTSGRDNEQFFGPGTRLTVL.

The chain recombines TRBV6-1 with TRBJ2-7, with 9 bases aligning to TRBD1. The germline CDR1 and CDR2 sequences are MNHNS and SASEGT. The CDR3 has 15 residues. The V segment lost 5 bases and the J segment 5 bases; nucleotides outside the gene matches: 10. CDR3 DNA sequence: TGTGCCAGCAGTCCACTCCGGACAGGGGCGAACGAGCAGTACGTC. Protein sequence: CASSPLRTGANEQYV.

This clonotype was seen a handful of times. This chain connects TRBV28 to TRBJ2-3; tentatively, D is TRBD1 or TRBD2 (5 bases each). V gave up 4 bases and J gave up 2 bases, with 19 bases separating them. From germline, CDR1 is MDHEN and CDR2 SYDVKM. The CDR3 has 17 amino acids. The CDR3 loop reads CASSYEYGAVNTDTQYF. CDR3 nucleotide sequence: TGTGCCAGCAGTTACGAGTACGGGGCCGTAAACACAGATACGCAGTATTTT.

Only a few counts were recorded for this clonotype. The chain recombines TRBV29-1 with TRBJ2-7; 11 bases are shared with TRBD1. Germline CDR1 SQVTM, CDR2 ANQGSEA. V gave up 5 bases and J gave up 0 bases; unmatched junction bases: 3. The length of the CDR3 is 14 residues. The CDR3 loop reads CSVRTGGSSYEQYF. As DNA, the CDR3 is TGCAGCGTTCGGACAGGGGGCAGCTCCTACGAGCAGTACTTC.

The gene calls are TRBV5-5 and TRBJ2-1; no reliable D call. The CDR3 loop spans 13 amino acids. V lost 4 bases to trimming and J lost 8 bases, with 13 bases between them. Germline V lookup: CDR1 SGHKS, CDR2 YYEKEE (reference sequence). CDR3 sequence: CASSLAEWDEQFF. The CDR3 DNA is TGTGCCAGCAGCCTGGCAGAGTGGGATGAGCAGTTCTTC.

For the CDR3, the DNA is TGTGCCAGCAGTCGAAGAAGGAACGGCGAAAAACTGTTTTTT. Residues: CASSRRRNGEKLFF. The chain is built from TRBV13 and TRBJ1-4, with D unclear. Trimming removed 6 bases at V and 8 bases at J, with 16 bases between. Germline-derived CDR1 and CDR2 are PRHDT and FYEKMQ (reference sequence). The CDR3 consists of 14 residues.

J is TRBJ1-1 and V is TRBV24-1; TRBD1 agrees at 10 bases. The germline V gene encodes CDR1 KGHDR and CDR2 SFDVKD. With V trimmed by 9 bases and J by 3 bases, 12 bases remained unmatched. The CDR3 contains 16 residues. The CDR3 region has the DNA TGTGCCACCGAGTCGGGGACAGGGGCCCCTCACACTGAAGCTTTCTTT. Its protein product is CATESGTGAPHTEAFF.

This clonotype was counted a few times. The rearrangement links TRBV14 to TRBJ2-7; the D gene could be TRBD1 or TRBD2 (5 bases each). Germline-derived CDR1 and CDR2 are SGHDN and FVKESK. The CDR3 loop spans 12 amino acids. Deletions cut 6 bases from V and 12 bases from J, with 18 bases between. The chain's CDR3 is CASSQPGPLLYF. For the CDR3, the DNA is TGTGCCAGCAGTCAACCGGGACCCCTTCTGTACTTC.

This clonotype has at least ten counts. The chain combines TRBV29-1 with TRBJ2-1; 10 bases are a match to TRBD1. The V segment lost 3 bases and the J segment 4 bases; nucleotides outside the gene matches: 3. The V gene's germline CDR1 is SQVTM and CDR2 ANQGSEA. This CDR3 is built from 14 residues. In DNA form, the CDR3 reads TGCAGCGTTGAGGGGGACAGGGGTTACAATGAGCAGTTCTTC. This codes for CSVEGDRGYNEQFF.

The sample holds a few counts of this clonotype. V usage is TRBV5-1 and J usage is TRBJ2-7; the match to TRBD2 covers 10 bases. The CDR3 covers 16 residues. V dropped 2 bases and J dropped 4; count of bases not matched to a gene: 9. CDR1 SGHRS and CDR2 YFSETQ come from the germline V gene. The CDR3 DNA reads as TGCGCCAGCAGCTTCCTAGCGGGAGTTAAGGTATACGAGCAGTACTTC. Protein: CASSFLAGVKVYEQYF.

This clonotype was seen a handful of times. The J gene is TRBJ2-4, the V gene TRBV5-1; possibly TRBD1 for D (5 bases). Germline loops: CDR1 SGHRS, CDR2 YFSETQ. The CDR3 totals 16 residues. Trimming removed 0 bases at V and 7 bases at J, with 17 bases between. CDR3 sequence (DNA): TGCGCCAGCAGCTTGGAGACAGTGCTTGAAGGGAACATTCAGTACTTC. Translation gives CASSLETVLEGNIQYF.